This T cell receptor (beta chain) was captured by sequencing in a study of shared clonotypes between healthy human individuals. Study at large: A donor's plate count was three for CD4 naive and three for CD4 memory; CD8 naive had two and CD8 memory one. Findings and caveats of the study: Researchers sampled only blood; tissue repertoires likely differ. Non-shared clonotypes had lower generation probabilities than clonotypes shared by all four sorted-subset donors.

CDR1 is SGHRS and CDR2 is YFSETQ in the germline V gene. The trim removed 1 base at V and 1 base at J, leaving 10 bases unmatched. The CDR3 is 18 amino acids. Assay used: immunoSEQ multiplex PCR; TCRdb lists only in-frame clones, some missing. The profile shows 1.5 million to 1.9 million clones, 95% to 99% of them singletons. Regarding this clone: Its target is not known.

Sample: naive CD4+ T cells sorted from blood. Sample subset: CD45RA+ positively selected. The clonotype originates from a man in his thirties or forties in good health. The chain has TRBV5-1 and TRBJ2-3, with 9 nucleotides matching TRBD2. The CDR3 DNA is TGCGCCAGCAGCTTGTCGGGACTAGCCGGTAGGGGCACAGATACGCAGTATTTT. Translating it yields CASSLSGLAGRGTDTQYF. Full variable domain (missing parts from reference TRBV5-1 and TRBJ2-3): KAGVTQTPRYLIKTRGQQVTLSCSPISGHRSVSWYQQTPGQGLQFLFEYFSETQRNKGNFPGRFSGRQFSNSRSEMNVSTLELGDSALYLCASSLSGLAGRGTDTQYFGPGTRLTVL.